The present T cell receptor beta chain was sequenced within a study of cytomegalovirus exposure and HLA in healthy donors. Both 60 Vbeta primers and 13 Jbeta primers went into the PCR. TCRdb's copy holds only in-frame clones and misses some; the assay was immunoSEQ multiplex PCR. The sample lists roughly 93,000 clones; under 85% were seen once. Details on this clone: Its antigen is not known.

Whole-study findings and limits: Previous analysis showed most TCR beta V segments were productive about 87% or about 30% of the time. It is likely that the observed cluster of highly shared sequence variants was a sequencing artifact.

Despite likely unrecorded immune exposures, the donors were nominally healthy at the time of sampling. Sequencing used PBMCs. This TCR was recovered from a man between 18 and 29 years old in good health and CMV-seropositive.

The CDR3 protein is CASSERGAGEQYF. The DNA of the CDR3 is TGTGCCAGCAGTGAACGGGGAGCGGGGGAGCAGTACTTC. This chain connects TRBV6-1 to TRBJ2-7, with TRBD2 matching 7 bases. With 2 bases clipped from V and 7 bases from J, the junction kept 5 bases outside the gene matches. This CDR3 has 13 residues. CDR1 is MNHNS and CDR2 is SASEGT in the germline V gene.